The present T cell receptor (beta chain) was sequenced within a study of T-cell memory formation after mild COVID-19. TCRdb reanalysed the 5' RACE reads using MiXCR and keeps one entry per CDR3 protein. Altogether under 350,000 distinct CDR3 sequences are present, 15% to 20% being singletons, with the ten largest covering roughly 20%. The table lists this clonotype with a few counts. The germline V gene encodes CDR1 SGHTA and CDR2 FQGNSA. The CDR3 extends over 11 amino acids. Trimming cost V 2 bases and J 14 bases, with 10 bases left between them. The rearrangement joins TRBV7-2 to TRBJ2-1, with D uncertain. The TCR was taken from a young man who had mild COVID-19 (a few samples of this study predate the infection). Cell type and time point are not known. Sequencing input: PBMCs or a T cell subset sorted from them (not recorded which). The CDR3 DNA is TGTGCCAGCAGCTTAATAGACCGGGAGTTCTTC. Translated: CASSLIDREFF.